Following are 17 T cell receptor beta chains from one sample sequenced in a study of blood T cells in healthy people across ages. Primers used in a second PCR of roughly 7 to 11 cycles were a sample-barcoded 5' primer and a J-beta primer mix. TCRdb reanalysed the 5' RACE reads using MiXCR and keeps one entry per CDR3 protein. The profile shows roughly 1.7 million distinct CDR3 sequences, 34% of them singletons. Sequencing was carried out using blood. The receptors were sampled from a woman aged 30 to 39 in good health.

The count of this clonotype is one. The chain joins TRBV21-1 to TRBJ2-3; the table's D call, TRBD1, has no DNA check behind it. TRBV21-1 is deemed a pseudogene. This CDR3 comprises 16 residues. The CDR3 nucleotides are TGTGCCAGCAGCAAAGATAGCGGGACAGGGTCAGATACGCAGTATTTT. Its translation is CASSKDSGTGSDTQYF.

CDR3 amino acids: CASSSRQGAGRSGELFF. CDR3 nucleotides: TGTGCCAGCAGTTCACGGCAGGGGGCAGGGCGGAGCGGGGAGCTGTTTTTT. The chain joins TRBV27 to TRBJ2-2, with 8 nucleotides matching TRBD1. CDR1 MNHEY and CDR2 SMNVEV come from the germline V gene (reference sequence). Losses at the gene ends were 4 bases for V and 7 bases for J; bases not matched to a gene: 14. This CDR3 region has 17 residues.

This clonotype was seen more than once but under ten times. The chain has TRBV4-1 and TRBJ2-1, with 11 bases aligning to TRBD2. Germline-derived CDR1 and CDR2 are MGHRA and YSYEKL. J gave up 4 bases and V 1 base, and 15 bases lay outside the gene matches. The CDR3 spans 20 residues. The CDR3 region has the DNA TGCGCCAGCAGCCAAGTGCACCCGAGGGTACTAGCGGGAGTGTACAATGAGCAGTTCTTC. This codes for CASSQVHPRVLAGVYNEQFF.

At least ten counts were recorded for this clonotype. The rearrangement links TRBV4-1 to TRBJ2-1; D possibly corresponds to TRBD2 (6 bases). From germline, CDR1 is MGHRA and CDR2 YSYEKL. The germline V and J ends were trimmed by 0 bases and 11 bases, with 17 bases remaining between them. This CDR3 contains 15 residues. This CDR3 reads CASSQDGGAARKQFF. Written as DNA, the CDR3 is TGCGCCAGCAGCCAAGACGGAGGGGCGGCCCGCAAGCAGTTCTTC.

The chain uses TRBV7-3 and TRBJ2-1, with TRBD2 matching over 9 bases. V shed 5 bases and J 5 bases; nucleotides not matched to a gene: 10. The CDR3 runs to 16 residues. CDR1 is SGHTA and CDR2 is FQGTGA in the germline V gene. The DNA for the CDR3 is TGTGCCAGCAGCCCCTCCGGCGGGAGGGCCAACAATGAGCAGTTCTTC. As protein: CASSPSGGRANNEQFF.

In regard to this clonotype: Since a much larger clone is just one base distant, this may be a read error. This chain links TRBV5-6 with TRBJ2-6; D uncertain. Trimming removed 0 bases at V and 6 bases at J, with 7 bases between. CDR3 length: 14 residues. Looked up from germline, CDR1 is SGHDT and CDR2 is YYEEEE. The CDR3 sequence: CASSLADEANVLTF. Written as DNA, the CDR3 is TGTGCCAGCAGCTTGGCAGATGAGGCCAACGTCCTGACTTTC.

J is TRBJ2-7 and V is TRBV29-1; possible D gene TRBD1, 6 bases. The CDR3 is made up of 13 amino acids. Per germline, CDR1 SQVTM and CDR2 ANQGSEA. The CDR3 sequence is CGAGRGDTNEQYF. In DNA, the CDR3 is TGCGGCGCCGGTCGAGGGGACACAAACGAGCAGTACTTC.

The chain carries TRBV28 and TRBJ2-5; TRBD2 agrees at 11 bases. Germline CDR1 is MDHEN and CDR2 is SYDVKM. The CDR3 is made up of 16 amino acids. After removal of 2 bases from V and 2 bases from J, the junction contained 4 bases not matched to a gene. CDR3 DNA sequence: TGTGCCAGCAGTTTAACCCCTAGCGGGGGGCAAGAGACCCAGTACTTC. This codes for CASSLTPSGGQETQYF.

V is TRBV7-2 and J is TRBJ2-7, with a possible D match to TRBD2 (6 bases). In germline, CDR1 is SGHTA, CDR2 FQGNSA. The V and J ends lost 4 bases and 4 bases respectively, with 20 bases between them. The CDR3 covers 16 residues. The CDR3 is CASSWGRDWKQYEQYF. The CDR3, as DNA: TGTGCCAGCAGCTGGGGCCGGGACTGGAAACAGTACGAGCAGTACTTC.

The gene calls are TRBV7-9 and TRBJ2-1; D remains ambiguous. The V end lost 7 bases, the J end lost 6 bases, and 19 bases lay between the germline ends. Germline CDR1 reads SEHNR; CDR2 reads FQNEAQ (reference sequence). This CDR3 spans 15 amino acids. The CDR3, as DNA: TGTGCCAGCACCTATTGGCCGGGCTTAGGCAATGAGCAGTTCTTC. Translating gives CASTYWPGLGNEQFF.

This clonotype has only a few counts. The chain recombines TRBV4-2 with TRBJ1-2; TRBD1 might be the D (5 bases). Trimming cost V 2 bases and J 6 bases, with 13 bases left between them. This CDR3 region has 14 residues. Germline V gene lookup returns CDR1 LGHNA and CDR2 YNFKEQ. CDR3 bases: TGTGCCAGCAGCCAAACGGGGAGGGGCGATGGCTACACCTTC. Encoded protein: CASSQTGRGDGYTF.

This clonotype was observed once. At one boundary the junction diverges from the germline segment, which might be a read error. The chain has TRBV11-2 and TRBJ1-2; D not certain. The CDR3 contains 13 residues. Germline V gene sequence: CDR1 SGHAT, CDR2 FQNNGV. DNA for the CDR3: TGTACCAGCAGCTCCGGACTCAGCTATGGCTACACCTTC. Encoded protein: CTSSSGLSYGYTF.

J is TRBJ1-2 and V is TRBV6-1; D ambiguous. CDR1 and CDR2 from the germline V gene are MNHNS and SASEGT. The CDR3 has 14 residues. Trimming removed 3 bases at V and 5 bases at J, with 13 bases between. The CDR3 nucleotides are TGTGCCAGCAGTGAGTCATACCAGGTGTATGGCTACACCTTC. Translating gives CASSESYQVYGYTF.

This clonotype came up a few times. The V and J genes are TRBV4-1 and TRBJ1-5; no reliable D call. Germline V gene lookup returns CDR1 MGHRA and CDR2 YSYEKL. Deletions cut 0 bases from V and 6 bases from J, with 6 bases between. The CDR3 covers 13 residues. CDR3 nucleotides: TGCGCCAGCAGCCAAGAGCCGAGTCAGCCCCAGCATTTT. Translation: CASSQEPSQPQHF.

This clonotype was observed a few times. V gene TRBV2 combines with J gene TRBJ2-5; D remains ambiguous. Germline values: CDR1 SNHLY, CDR2 FYNNEI. The CDR3 spans 14 residues. V lost 5 bases to trimming and J lost 3 bases, with 13 bases between them. The CDR3 nucleotides are TGTGCCAGCAGTATCTTTGGCACCAAAGAGACCCAGTACTTC. It encodes CASSIFGTKETQYF.

This clonotype was found once. One base away lies a much larger clone, so this may be a sequencing read error. The V call is TRBV7-2, the J call TRBJ2-7; D is tentatively TRBD1 or TRBD2 (6 bases each). The CDR3 is 13 amino acids. Germline assignment: CDR1 SGHTA and CDR2 FQGNSA. Trimming cost V 6 bases and J 5 bases, with 14 bases left between them. This CDR3 reads CASRKGGFHEQYF. In DNA, the CDR3 is TGTGCCAGCAGAAAAGGGGGGTTCCACGAGCAGTACTTC.

V is TRBV5-1 and J is TRBJ1-1; weak D call: TRBD1 (6 bases). Germline CDR1 is SGHRS and CDR2 is YFSETQ. This CDR3 is built from 16 residues. With 4 bases removed from V and 1 base from J, the gap between germline ends came to 17 bases. The CDR3 loop reads CASSPQGRGANTEAFF. The CDR3 DNA sequence: TGCGCCAGCAGCCCCCAGGGGCGGGGAGCGAACACTGAAGCTTTCTTT.